This is a list of T cell receptor beta chains from one sample in a study of identical twins. TCRdb passed the 5' RACE reads through MiXCR, listing each CDR3 protein once. This sample has under 350,000 distinct CDR3 sequences, with nearly 9.5% found just once. This sample was shared with a second study, whose subject was yellow fever vaccine responses in identical twins.

Sequenced: CD8+ T cells sorted from blood. These receptor sequences come from a woman younger than 35 in good health. Each CDR3 is given with its conserved first and last residue. Each record gives: V gene, clone size, CDR3 protein. The size entry is marked missing in some rows and otherwise reads once, few, many or a size class.

TRBV29-1 many CSAGQGAVYNEQFF
TRBV28 - CASSFGSSDTQYF
TRBV20-1 - CSARPGGTTKYEQYF
TRBV7-2 - CASPDRNRNTGELFF
TRBV12-3/TRBV12-4 - CASRAGLAGRETQYF
TRBV27 many CASSLTSGSQYEQYF
TRBV4-3 few CASSDGRARETQYF
TRBV6-2/TRBV6-3 few CASTMPPAYEQYF
TRBV7-2 many CASSFFVLAADNEQFF
TRBV12-3/TRBV12-4 many CASSFFSGGARETQYF
TRBV4-3 many CASSQDAGYSYNEQFF
TRBV18 once CASSSVGSTDTQYF
TRBV11-1 - CASSLEGGNHEQYF
TRBV28 - CASRSIRGGGTDTQYF
TRBV7-2 - CASSLVDRVSSEAFF
TRBV6-2/TRBV6-3 - CASLRQANTGELFF
TRBV12-3/TRBV12-4 - CASNFLGLAGSGELFF
TRBV2 - CATFRDRGKSGELFF
TRBV4-3 many CASSQDNSGNNEQFF
TRBV27 - CASSFEAGETYEQYF
TRBV28 - CASNQDKGGNQPQHF
TRBV15 - CAARGSGEDEQFF
TRBV7-9 - CASSSGTRGETQYF
TRBV6-2/TRBV6-3 few CASSYSDAADTQYF
TRBV7-3 - CASSPSGGGDTQYF
TRBV7-8 few CASSPYLAGGRLQETQYF
TRBV10-3 few CATSVSPQADYGYTF
TRBV4-2 many CASSQDRVRNEQYF
TRBV4-3 - CASSRGRAESAGEQYF
TRBV7-2 few CASTRLAGAPDTQYF
TRBV7-9 - CASRETRGSTSEAFF
TRBV6-5 few CASSSQGSTEAFF
TRBV7-9 few CASSSPSSGDEQFF
TRBV9 many CASSPRTSGPLMAQFF
TRBV7-9 few CASSPGGENSPLHF
TRBV4-3 - CASSQDDGYNEQFF
TRBV7-9 few CASSSGQENTGELFF
TRBV16 many CASSQYAPKPYEQYF
TRBV29-1 many CSVDSTEDMNTEAFF
TRBV10-3 few CAIGAEQFF
TRBV7-8 many CASSLVGARADTQYF
TRBV6-1 - CASSPAQGPNTGELFF
TRBV2 few CATKHSGGGVREQFF
TRBV21-1 - CASSNSDTQYF
TRBV30 few CAWTDLRGGRNEQFF
TRBV12-3/TRBV12-4 - CASIARDRGFLAQYF
TRBV18 many CASSRKRSGLDYEQYF
TRBV7-9 - CASSLLAFQYF
TRBV3-1 many CASSQDPGRLGDEQFF
TRBV4-3 few CASSHGTGDDNEQFF
TRBV24-1 many CATSDWASGGNEQFF
TRBV12-5 - CASALTEGLQETQYF
TRBV13 - CASSSEWDTQYF
TRBV12-3/TRBV12-4 many CASRLDSLRGTDTQYF
TRBV27 many CASSSGASPYEQYF
TRBV29-1 - CSVEDPTLKSQETQYF
TRBV27 - CASSTYTGEQYF